This T cell receptor (beta chain) comes out of a study of Ad26.COV2.S vaccination and SARS-CoV-2 variants. General study findings and limits: Reported post-vaccination CD8+ and CD4+ T cell responses to spike showed substantial breadth.

For this clone: The antigen is undetermined.

This table comes from immunoSEQ multiplex PCR, and its TCRdb copy is limited to in-frame clones, with some not included. The sample has 400,000 to 450,000 clones, about 93% seen once. Regarding treatment: some 20 received Ad26.COV2.S at low or high dose, single or two shots; roughly 5 received placebo; per-sample allocation not given. Sampling was done on day 63 after the first vaccine or placebo injection. Germline CDR1 and CDR2: LNHDA and SQIVND (reference sequence). Trimming removed 5 bases from V and 10 bases from J; junction bases left unmatched: 15. This CDR3 region has 17 residues. The genes are TRBV19 and TRBJ2-1, with 12 bases identical to TRBD2. The source material was peripheral blood, sampled in a trial of Ad26.COV2.S vaccine versus placebo. This TCR came from a person aged 18-65 years who received the Ad26.COV2.S COVID-19 vaccine or a placebo. This CDR3 is CASSHRLAGDLSQEQFF. The CDR3 DNA reads as TGTGCCAGTAGTCACAGACTAGCGGGAGATTTATCACAAGAGCAGTTCTTC.